This T cell receptor beta chain was sequenced during a study of CD8 T cells in ankylosing spondylitis. This CDR3 region has 14 residues. Germline V CDR1 and CDR2: SGHAT, FQNNGV. With 5 bases clipped from V and 7 bases from J, the junction kept 3 bases outside the gene matches. For this clonotype: As yet, its antigen is unknown.

Findings and caveats of the study: Existing reports had already noted some motif variants in reactive arthritis synovial fluid and blood. One TCR beta motif, made up of several highly homologous variants, appeared characteristic of ankylosing spondylitis blood. Researchers reportedly found disease-linked clones significantly enriched in matched ankylosing spondylitis synovial fluid.

The TCR beta libraries were generated through quantitative 5'-RACE incorporating molecular barcodes. In TCRdb, the 5' RACE reads were re-called with MiXCR into one record per CDR3 protein. The profile shows 150,000 to 200,000 distinct CDR3 sequences, about 32% of them singletons. The chain links TRBV11-2 to TRBJ2-4; the match to TRBD2 covers 12 bases. This TCR was sampled from a male donor with ankylosing spondylitis. The sequenced sample was synovial fluid, either unsorted or a sorted T cell fraction (not recorded which). This CDR3 is CASSLGLAGNIQYF. The CDR3 region has the DNA TGTGCCAGCAGCCTAGGACTAGCGGGGAACATTCAGTACTTC.